This note documents a single T cell receptor beta chain sequence. The data originate from a study of T cell responses to AZD1222 COVID-19 vaccine. Method: immunoSEQ multiplex PCR; TCRdb's copy keeps in-frame clones and lacks some. The sample has about 190,000 clones; 94% are singletons. Trimming stripped 4 bases from V and 2 bases from J, with 6 bases between. The CDR3 sequence is 11 residues long. Germline CDR1 GTSNPN, CDR2 SVGIG (reference sequence). The sample consisted of peripheral blood, taken on day 0 of AZD1222 vaccination. This rearrangement joins TRBV30 to TRBJ2-7, with D unclear. The origin of this receptor is an adult in good health. CDR3 in DNA: TGTGCCTGGACCAGTACCTACGAGCAGTACTTC. Amino acid sequence: CAWTSTYEQYF.